The sample holds a few counts of the clone carrying this T cell receptor beta chain. Its target is not known. The record originates from a study of vaccination and CD4 T cells after COVID-19. The ends were cut back, 3 bases at V and 8 bases at J, with 11 bases in the middle. The CDR3 length is 12 residues. Germline CDR1 and CDR2: SGHVS and FQNEAQ. The study sequenced cultured CD4+ T cell DNA using the Oncomine TCR Beta short-read assay. MiXCR, run by TCRdb on the PCR reads, gives a single entry per CDR3 protein. The top ten hold 6% to 9% of the sample, which has around 25,000 distinct CDR3 sequences, roughly 45% seen once. This sample's treatment: roughly 11-day PBMC culture with coronavirus spike peptide pools or control peptides (ViraFEST assay).

The sample comprised CD4+ T cells from blood, cultured in vitro. The receptor was derived from a human donor who had recovered from COVID-19. This chain uses TRBV7-8 with TRBJ2-7; no definite D call. The CDR3 bases are TGTGCCAGCAGCTTCTTGGTTGCGCAGCAGTACTTC. It translates to CASSFLVAQQYF.